These 5 T cell receptor beta chains were sequenced from one sample in a study of memory CD4+ T cells and cytomegalovirus serostatus. TCRdb's table, derived via immunoSEQ multiplex PCR, lists solely in-frame clones and lacks some. The sample comprises approximately 41,000 clones, 76% of which are singletons, and 5% to 7.5% rests with the top ten. The sort gate was single viable CD3+CD4+CD8-CD45RO+ cells for memory CD4+ T cells. Sequenced input: memory CD4+ T cells from blood. These receptors were taken from an adult in good health and CMV-seronegative.

In this sample, this clone turned up once. The genes are TRBV11-3 and TRBJ1-3; D is uncertain. Trimming left V 4 bases short and J 4 bases short, with 5 bases between. CDR1 is SGHNT, CDR2 YENEEA, per germline. The CDR3 length is 12 residues. As DNA, the CDR3 is TGTGCCAGCAGCTCCGGGGGAAACACCATATATTTT. This translates into CASSSGGNTIYF.

The chain has TRBV7-2 and TRBJ2-7; 9 bases line up with TRBD1. CDR1 is SGHTA and CDR2 is FQGNSA in the germline V gene. V gave up 5 bases and J gave up 3 bases; unmatched junction bases: 5. The CDR3 totals 14 residues. CDR3 region: CASSPTGGVYEQYF. CDR3 coding DNA: TGTGCCAGCAGCCCAACAGGGGGCGTCTACGAGCAGTACTTC.

J is TRBJ1-5 and V is TRBV27, with D uncertain. Trimming took off 5 bases at V and 2 bases at J, with 10 bases between the two ends. The CDR3 totals 14 residues. CDR1 MNHEY and CDR2 SMNVEV come from the germline V gene (reference sequence). The CDR3 loop is CASSPRSRNQPQHF. As DNA, the CDR3 is TGTGCCAGCAGTCCTAGAAGCCGCAATCAGCCCCAGCATTTT.

This clone was observed a few times. This chain links TRBV7-9 with TRBJ2-7, with 10 bases that match TRBD2. Unmatched junction bases numbered 9, after V lost 1 base and J lost 0 bases. Germline V gene lookup returns CDR1 SEHNR and CDR2 FQNEAQ (reference sequence). The CDR3 totals 18 residues. CDR3: CASSLGPSLAGSSYEQYF. CDR3 nucleotide sequence: TGTGCCAGCAGCTTAGGGCCCTCACTAGCGGGGAGCTCCTACGAGCAGTACTTC.

The chain joins TRBV11-2 to TRBJ1-1, with D maybe TRBD1 (6 bases). V lost 0 bases and J 4 bases, leaving 12 bases between the germline ends. Germline-derived CDR1 and CDR2 are SGHAT and FQNNGV. This CDR3 has 15 residues. CDR3 protein: CASSLERVGGTEAFF. CDR3 bases: TGTGCCAGCAGCTTAGAAAGGGTAGGGGGCACTGAAGCTTTCTTT.